This T cell receptor beta chain was profiled in a study of T cells expressing NK-cell markers. From its re-call of the 5' RACE reads, TCRdb lists each CDR3 protein once, without DNA. The table lists roughly 350,000 distinct CDR3 sequences, with under 6.5% in the top ten. CDR3 length equals 12 residues. Germline CDR1 reads MNHEY; CDR2 reads SMNVEV (reference sequence). The clonotype originates from a man aged 18 to 70 in good health. The sequenced sample was blood T cells: a sorted CD56 or NKG2C T cell subset, CD4+ or CD8+ T cells, or bulk PBMC T cells (not recorded which). The gene calls are TRBV27 and TRBJ2-2. CDR3 protein: CASAWNTGELFF.